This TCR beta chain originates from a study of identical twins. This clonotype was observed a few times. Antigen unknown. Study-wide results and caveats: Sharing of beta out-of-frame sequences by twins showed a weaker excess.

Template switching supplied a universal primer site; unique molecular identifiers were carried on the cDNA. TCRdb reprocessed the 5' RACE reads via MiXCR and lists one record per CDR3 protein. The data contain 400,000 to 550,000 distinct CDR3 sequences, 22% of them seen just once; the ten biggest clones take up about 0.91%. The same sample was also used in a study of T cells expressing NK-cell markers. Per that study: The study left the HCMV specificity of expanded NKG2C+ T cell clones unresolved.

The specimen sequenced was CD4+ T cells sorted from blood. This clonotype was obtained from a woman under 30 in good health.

The CDR3 loop is CASSQLSGTASVIQYF. Here the CDR3 DNA reads TGCGCCAGCAGCCAGTTGTCCGGGACTGCAAGTGTCATTCAGTACTTC. The J gene is TRBJ2-4, the V gene TRBV5-1; D is possibly TRBD2 (6 bases). This CDR3 is built from 16 residues. Germline V gives CDR1 SGHRS, CDR2 YFSETQ. Trimming took off 4 bases at V and 9 bases at J, with 23 bases between the two ends.